Sequencing of this T cell receptor (beta chain) was carried out in a study of identical twins. Study-level findings and limits: Insertion counts were lower in abundant cord blood beta clonotypes, a trend that memory repertoires did not show. Findings depended on cross-sectional statistics rather than tracking the same donors. Researchers caution that invariant MAIT and iNKT cells could partly confound zero-insertion analyses.

This clonotype was counted a few times. Its matching antigen is unknown. The CDR3 is 14 amino acids. Germline loops: CDR1 SGHTA, CDR2 FQGNSA. V was clipped by 2 bases and J by 3 bases, with 11 bases between them. TCRdb reprocessed the 5' RACE reads with MiXCR, giving one entry per CDR3 protein. The sample lists about 660,000 distinct CDR3 sequences; over 8.5% were seen once. Another study also made use of these data, one on yellow fever vaccine responses in identical twins. That investigation notes: As reported, the vaccine T cell response of twins seemed partly convergent and partly personalized.

This TCR derives from a woman younger than 30 in good health. The sample taken for sequencing was PBMCs. This chain uses TRBV7-2 with TRBJ2-7, with D maybe TRBD2 (6 bases). The CDR3 spells CASSLWRDHYEQYF. The DNA for the CDR3 is TGTGCCAGCAGCTTATGGCGGGACCACTACGAGCAGTACTTC.